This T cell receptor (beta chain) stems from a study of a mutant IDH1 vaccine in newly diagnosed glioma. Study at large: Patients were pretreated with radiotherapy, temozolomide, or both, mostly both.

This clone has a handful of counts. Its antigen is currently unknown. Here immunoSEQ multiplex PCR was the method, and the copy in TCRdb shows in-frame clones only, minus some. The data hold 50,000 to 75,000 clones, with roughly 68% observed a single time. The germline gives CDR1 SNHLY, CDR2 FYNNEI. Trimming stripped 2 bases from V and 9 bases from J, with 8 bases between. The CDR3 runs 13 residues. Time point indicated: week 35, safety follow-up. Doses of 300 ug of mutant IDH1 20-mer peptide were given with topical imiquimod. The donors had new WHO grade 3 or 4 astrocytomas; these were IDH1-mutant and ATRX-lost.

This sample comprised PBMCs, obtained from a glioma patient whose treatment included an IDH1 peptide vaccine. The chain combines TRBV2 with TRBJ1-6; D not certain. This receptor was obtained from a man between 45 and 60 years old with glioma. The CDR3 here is CASSEYRGSPLHF. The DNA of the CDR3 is TGTGCCAGCAGTGAATACCGTGGTTCACCCCTCCACTTT.